The source of this T cell receptor beta chain is a study of PD-1 blockade in classical Hodgkin lymphoma. CDR3 length equals 16 residues. Trimming cost V 10 bases and J 5 bases, with 27 bases left between them. Germline V lookup: CDR1 MDHEN, CDR2 SYDVKM. Time point here: cycle 4 day 1 (C4D1), after five to seven weeks of nivolumab. Patients all relapsed after autologous stem cell transplantation, and there was variation in brentuximab vedotin exposure. Here immunoSEQ multiplex PCR was the method, and the copy in TCRdb shows in-frame clones only, minus some. The sample lists roughly 51,000 clones, roughly 80% occurring once.

The sample in question was peripheral blood mononuclear cells (PBMCs), obtained before the fourth cycle of nivolumab. This TCR came from a human donor with classical Hodgkin lymphoma. The chain joins TRBV28 to TRBJ2-7; perhaps TRBD2 as D (7 bases). The CDR3, as DNA: TGTGCCACTGGAGAAGGGTCGGGGGGCGCATCGAACGAGCAGTACTTC. Protein: CATGEGSGGASNEQYF.